This is a list of T cell receptor beta chains from one sample in a study of T cells after yellow fever vaccination. One entry per CDR3 protein, called by TCRdb with MiXCR from the 5' RACE reads. This sample has approximately 330,000 distinct CDR3 sequences, with roughly 4% found just once. The sequencing here drew on PBMCs, taken 5 days after the yellow fever booster vaccination. These receptors originate from a man between 18 and 35 years old who received the YFV17D yellow fever vaccine. The CDR3 runs from the conserved cysteine through the conserved F or W. A D gene is named only where the DNA matches it firmly. For some rows the clone size is stated as once, few or many, or as a class when expanded; others skip it.

d_gene	v_gene	j_gene	abundance	CDR3nt	CDR3aa
NA	TRBV28	TRBJ2-5	few	TGTGCCAGCAGGGGACAAGTTCTGGAGGTCCAGTACTTC	CASRGQVLEVQYF
NA	TRBV25-1	TRBJ1-3	many	TGTGCCAGCACCCCCCCAGGTCCCTCTGGAAACACCATATATTTT	CASTPPGPSGNTIYF
NA	TRBV5-6	TRBJ1-5	many	TGTGCCAGCAGTTGGGGCCGAGGGAATCAGCCCCAGCATTTT	CASSWGRGNQPQHF
NA	TRBV5-1	TRBJ1-2	few	TGCGCCAGCAGCCCCGCCGGGACGGCGGATCCCTATGGCTACACCTTC	CASSPAGTADPYGYTF
NA	TRBV3-1	TRBJ2-3	many	TGTGCCAGCAGCCAGGGGTTTCGGGATACGCAGTATTTT	CASSQGFRDTQYF
NA	TRBV30	TRBJ1-2	few	TGTGCCTTCCGTCCGGGACGGACCCCTAACTATGGCTACACCTTC	CAFRPGRTPNYGYTF
TRBD2	TRBV27	TRBJ2-5	few	TGTGCCAGCGCGTTCCGGTGGCTAGCGGGGGGTGTTGAGACCCAGTACTTC	CASAFRWLAGGVETQYF
TRBD1	TRBV28	TRBJ1-4	few	TGTGCCAGCACCTTCGGGGACAGAACTAATGAAAAACTGTTTTTT	CASTFGDRTNEKLFF
TRBD1	TRBV5-1	TRBJ2-5	few	TGCGCCAGCAGCTCCCGACCGGGACAGCAAGAGACCCAGTACTTC	CASSSRPGQQETQYF
NA	TRBV7-3	TRBJ2-3	few	TGTGCCAGCAGCCCCAGCGGGCTAACCTACACAGATACGCAGTATTTT	CASSPSGLTYTDTQYF
NA	TRBV6-2/TRBV6-3	TRBJ2-2	few	TGTGCCAGCAGTTACGACCTACTCCGGGGGTCCGGGGAGCTGTTTTTT	CASSYDLLRGSGELFF
TRBD1	TRBV5-1	TRBJ2-2	few	TGCGCCAGCAGCTTGCTGACAGGGGTGTCGGCCGGGGAGCTGTTTTTT	CASSLLTGVSAGELFF
NA	TRBV29-1	TRBJ1-4	few	TGCAGCGTTGAAGATCCCGCGGCCGGGACTGAAAAACTGTTTTTT	CSVEDPAAGTEKLFF
TRBD1	TRBV20-1	TRBJ2-5	NA	TGCAGTGCTACGGGACAGGGGGCAGAGACCCAGTACTTC	CSATGQGAETQYF
NA	TRBV5-1	TRBJ1-4	NA	TGCGCCAGCAGCTGGTTGTCATCTAATGAAAAACTGTTTTTT	CASSWLSSNEKLFF
TRBD1	TRBV9	TRBJ1-3	few	TGTGCCAGCAGCGTAGGAGGGCAGGGGGTTACTGGAAACACCATATATTTT	CASSVGGQGVTGNTIYF
NA	TRBV28	TRBJ1-1	few	TGTGCCAGCAGTTTAGTCCGGGCTGGACCGAACACTGAAGCTTTCTTT	CASSLVRAGPNTEAFF
NA	TRBV27	TRBJ1-6	NA	TGTGCCAGCAGAAAGACGACTCTCGTAGGCAGGGACTCGGATAATTCACCCCTCCACTTT	CASRKTTLVGRDSDNSPLHF
NA	TRBV19	TRBJ1-5	many	TGTGCCAGTAGATCATATAGTCATCAGCCCCAGCATTTT	CASRSYSHQPQHF
TRBD1	TRBV2	TRBJ2-7	many	TGTGCCAGCAGCGGGGACAGCTACGAGCAGTACTTC	CASSGDSYEQYF
NA	TRBV6-4	TRBJ1-5	few	TGTGCCAGCAGTTATCGGCGGGGAGTGAGGCAGCCCCAGCATTTT	CASSYRRGVRQPQHF
TRBD2	TRBV11-2	TRBJ2-3	many	TGTGCCAGCAGCTTGGGGCGGACGGGGGGGCCGATAGATACGCAGTATTTT	CASSLGRTGGPIDTQYF
NA	TRBV7-9	TRBJ1-5	NA	TGTGCCAGCAGCTTTGGTGGGGATTGGCAGCCCCAGCATTTT	CASSFGGDWQPQHF
TRBD1	TRBV29-1	TRBJ1-2	many	TGCAGCGTTGAATCGACAGGGGGAGGCTACACCTTC	CSVESTGGGYTF
NA	TRBV9	TRBJ2-3	few	TGTGCCAGCAGCGTACTTACTAGCACAGATACGCAGTATTTT	CASSVLTSTDTQYF
NA	TRBV20-1	TRBJ2-2	few	TGCAGTGCTAGAGATCTTGGTTTTCCGAACACCGGGGAGCTGTTTTTT	CSARDLGFPNTGELFF
NA	TRBV7-2	TRBJ1-2	many	TGTGCCAGCAGCCCGGGACAAAACTATGGCTACACCTTC	CASSPGQNYGYTF
NA	TRBV12-3/TRBV12-4	TRBJ1-2	many	TGTGCCAGCAGTCCCTCAGGCTATGGCTACACCTTC	CASSPSGYGYTF
NA	TRBV5-1	TRBJ2-3	few	TGCGCCAGCAGCCCCACCGATGCAGATACGCAGTATTTT	CASSPTDADTQYF
NA	TRBV7-2	TRBJ1-2	many	TGTGCCAGCAGCTTAAGCGGGGGGTTAGGTGGCTACACCTTC	CASSLSGGLGGYTF
NA	TRBV5-4	TRBJ1-6	few	TGTGCCAGCAGCTTGATGCAGGGACACACCTATAATTCACCCCTCCACTTT	CASSLMQGHTYNSPLHF
TRBD1	TRBV9	TRBJ2-2	few	TGTGCCAGCAGCGTCAGGGGGTCTACCGGGGAGCTGTTTTTT	CASSVRGSTGELFF
TRBD2	TRBV6-5	TRBJ2-3	few	TGTGCCAGCAGGAGAGCGGGGGACGACACAGATACGCAGTATTTT	CASRRAGDDTDTQYF
NA	TRBV20-1	TRBJ1-5	few	TGCAGTGCTAGTTCCCCCCCAGATAGGCCCCAGCATTTT	CSASSPPDRPQHF
TRBD2	TRBV6-5	TRBJ2-2	NA	TGTGCCAGCAGTCGGAGACTAGCCGATGGCGGGGAGCTGTTTTTT	CASSRRLADGGELFF
NA	TRBV7-8	TRBJ1-2	few	TGTGCCAGCAGCTTATCCGGGGCGACAGTCTATGGCTACACCTTC	CASSLSGATVYGYTF
NA	TRBV20-1	TRBJ2-5	NA	TGCAGTGGTTTCAGACCTTTAGAGACCCAGTACTTC	CSGFRPLETQYF
NA	TRBV7-2	TRBJ2-5	few	TGTGCCAGCAGCTTAGCTGCTGGGGGCATTAAGGAGACCCAGTACTTC	CASSLAAGGIKETQYF
NA	TRBV19	TRBJ1-2	once	TGTGCCAGTAGTATAGATTCAAATGCGTGGACCCACGACTATGGCTACACCTTC	CASSIDSNAWTHDYGYTF
NA	TRBV7-9	TRBJ1-1	many	TGTGCCAGCAGCCGCAGATTGGATACTGAAGCTTTCTTT	CASSRRLDTEAFF